A single sample is the source of the 25 T cell receptor beta chains below, sequenced in a study of PD-L1 blockade in urothelial cancer. Time point specified: pretreatment peripheral blood. The assay was immunoSEQ multiplex PCR, and TCRdb's table has in-frame clones only and misses some. The repertoire includes about 38,000 clones, around 81% of them detected once, and around 15% sits in the top ten. Sequences were derived from PBMCs, sampled around atezolizumab (anti-PD-L1) treatment. Every receptor here comes from a man aged 80 or over with urothelial cancer.

The rearrangement links TRBV10-3 to TRBJ2-7; tentative D call: TRBD2 (5 bases). There are 14 residues in the CDR3. V lost 2 bases and J lost 0, with 8 bases in between. In germline, CDR1 is ENHRY, CDR2 SYGVKD. The CDR3 coding sequence is TGTGCCATCAGTGAGCCCCGGGACTCCTACGAGCAGTACTTC. Translation: CAISEPRDSYEQYF.

This chain joins TRBV19 and TRBJ2-7; 8 nucleotides match TRBD1. Germline CDR1 LNHDA, CDR2 SQIVND (reference sequence). J was trimmed by 0 bases and V by 9 bases; bases with no gene match: 10. CDR3 length: 15 amino acids. The CDR3 coding sequence is TGTGCCAGGATGGGGACAGGCGACCACTCCTACGAGCAGTACTTC. Encoded protein: CARMGTGDHSYEQYF.

The chain has TRBV6-6 and TRBJ2-5, with 9 nucleotides matching TRBD2. Unmatched junction bases numbered 17, after V lost 8 bases and J lost 7 bases. This CDR3 is built from 16 residues. The germline V gene encodes CDR1 MNHNY and CDR2 SVGAGI (reference sequence). Here the CDR3 reads CASSPRAGGGLGTQYF. CDR3 DNA: TGTGCCAGCTCCCCCCGCGCGGGAGGGGGTCTGGGGACCCAGTACTTC.

This chain's CDR3 is CASSPEGAGTGELFF. CDR3 DNA sequence: TGTGCCAGCAGCCCTGAGGGGGCGGGAACCGGGGAGCTGTTTTTT. The chain recombines TRBV7-9 with TRBJ2-2, with D maybe TRBD1 (7 bases). Germline values: CDR1 SEHNR, CDR2 FQNEAQ (reference sequence). Trimming stripped 5 bases from V and 5 bases from J, with 15 bases between. The CDR3 length is 15 residues.

The rearrangement uses TRBV13 and TRBJ2-1, with D possibly TRBD2 on 6 matching bases. The CDR3 is 16 amino acids. Trimming left V 4 bases short and J 6 bases short, with 19 bases between. Germline-derived CDR1 and CDR2 are PRHDT and FYEKMQ (reference sequence). CDR3 sequence reads: CASSSRTIGGRNEQFF. CDR3 in DNA: TGTGCCAGCAGCTCCCGGACTATCGGGGGTCGCAATGAGCAGTTCTTC.

This sequence joins TRBV9 and TRBJ2-7; 9 positions agree with TRBD1. V was clipped by 4 bases and J by 6 bases; unmatched bases: 8. Germline CDR1 and CDR2: SGDLS and YYNGEE. The CDR3 consists of 14 residues. The CDR3 here is CASSSNDRGGEQYF. The CDR3 DNA is TGTGCCAGCAGCTCAAACGACAGGGGGGGCGAGCAGTACTTC.

The chain links TRBV7-2 to TRBJ2-1, with D possibly being TRBD2 (7 bases). Looked up from germline, CDR1 is SGHTA and CDR2 is FQGNSA. The CDR3 is 16 amino acids. With 5 bases removed from V and 1 base from J, the gap between germline ends came to 15 bases. CDR3 bases: TGTGCCAGCAGCGCCTGGGGGGGGCTTTCCTACAATGAGCAGTTCTTC. Its translation is CASSAWGGLSYNEQFF.

The V gene is TRBV7-7, the J gene TRBJ2-5, with 9 bases matching TRBD1. V was pared by 1 base and J by 4 bases, with 4 bases of the junction left unmatched. Germline V gene sequence: CDR1 SSHAT, CDR2 FNYEAQ (reference sequence). This CDR3 is 15 amino acids long. This chain's CDR3 is CASSLGDRVRETQYF. The CDR3 DNA is TGTGCCAGCAGCTTAGGGGACAGGGTCAGAGAGACCCAGTACTTC.

The chain has TRBV14 and TRBJ2-7; D is ambiguous. The length of the CDR3 is 11 residues. V gave up 2 bases and J gave up 6 bases, with 5 bases separating them. CDR1 is SGHDN and CDR2 is FVKESK in the germline V gene. The CDR3 sequence: CASSQLSEQYF. CDR3 nucleotide sequence: TGTGCCAGCAGCCAACTGTCCGAGCAGTACTTC.

V is TRBV5-1 and J is TRBJ2-7, with 11 bases that match TRBD1. V shed 4 bases and J 4 bases; nucleotides not matched to a gene: 13. The CDR3 contains 17 residues. Germline values: CDR1 SGHRS, CDR2 YFSETQ. The CDR3 protein is CASSPGGAGTGGYEQYF. The CDR3 DNA sequence: TGCGCCAGCAGCCCGGGGGGGGCCGGGACAGGGGGTTACGAGCAGTACTTC.

The chain carries TRBV5-4 and TRBJ2-2; D perhaps matches TRBD2 (5 bases). This CDR3 has 16 residues. Germline CDR1 and CDR2: SGHNT and YYREEE (reference sequence). The V gene lost 3 bases and the J gene lost 1 base, with 13 bases spanning the gap. The CDR3 region is CASSSDLLGNTGELFF. In DNA form, the CDR3 reads TGTGCCAGCAGCTCGGACTTACTAGGGAACACCGGGGAGCTGTTTTTT.

The chain joins TRBV28 to TRBJ1-2, with 7 positions matching TRBD1. With V trimmed by 4 bases and J by 5 bases, 1 base remained unmatched. Germline CDR1 and CDR2: MDHEN and SYDVKM. The CDR3 length is 12 residues. CDR3 amino acids: CASSSGQYGYTF. The CDR3 region has the DNA TGTGCCAGCAGTTCGGGACAGTATGGCTACACCTTC.

The chain couples TRBV9 to TRBJ1-5; 7 bases match TRBD1. This CDR3 contains 14 residues. Trimming took 3 bases from V and 2 from J; bases not matched to a gene: 2. The germline V gene has CDR1 SGDLS and CDR2 YYNGEE. The CDR3 loop reads CASSATGGNQPQHF. CDR3 bases: TGTGCCAGCAGCGCCACAGGGGGCAATCAGCCCCAGCATTTT.

The chain joins TRBV2 to TRBJ2-3; unclear D gene. Germline values: CDR1 SNHLY, CDR2 FYNNEI. V lost 1 base and J 0 bases, leaving 11 bases between the germline ends. The CDR3 totals 16 residues. This chain's CDR3 is CASSEGALLSTDTQYF. The CDR3 DNA sequence: TGTGCCAGCAGTGAAGGTGCACTTCTTAGCACAGATACGCAGTATTTT.

In this sample, this clone turned up a few times. This chain connects TRBV7-6 to TRBJ2-1; D is ambiguous. The CDR3 runs 15 residues. Trimming left V 1 base short and J 2 bases short, with 9 bases between. Germline CDR1 and CDR2: SGHVS and FNYEAQ. Here the CDR3 reads CASSLGSPAYNEQFF. CDR3 nucleotide sequence: TGTGCCAGCAGCTTAGGCTCCCCGGCCTACAATGAGCAGTTCTTC.

In this sample, this clone turned up once. The gene calls are TRBV9 and TRBJ2-1; 12 nucleotides match TRBD2. V was pared by 0 bases and J by 0 bases, with 13 bases of the junction left unmatched. The germline V gene has CDR1 SGDLS and CDR2 YYNGEE. This CDR3 spans 21 amino acids. The CDR3 loop is CASSVAVSASGRESSYNEQFF. The CDR3 bases are TGTGCCAGCAGCGTAGCGGTTTCGGCTAGCGGGAGGGAAAGCTCCTACAATGAGCAGTTCTTC.

This clone has only one observation. V is TRBV2 and J is TRBJ2-7; 10 bases fit TRBD1. V gave up 0 bases and J gave up 12 bases; unmatched junction bases: 8. The CDR3 consists of 14 residues. Germline V CDR1 and CDR2: SNHLY, FYNNEI. CDR3 region: CASSEAPGQGNLYF. DNA for the CDR3: TGTGCCAGCAGTGAAGCGCCGGGACAGGGGAATCTGTACTTC.

This clone occurred a few times. The chain uses TRBV5-1 and TRBJ2-1; D gene uncertain. This CDR3 contains 15 residues. Germline loops: CDR1 SGHRS, CDR2 YFSETQ. V was clipped by 6 bases and J by 5 bases, with 18 bases between them. CDR3 sequence reads: CASTQNDPRHNEQFF. In DNA form, the CDR3 reads TGCGCCAGCACACAAAATGACCCTAGGCACAATGAGCAGTTCTTC. The entire variable domain, with the rest obtained from reference TRBV5-1 and TRBJ2-1, is as follows: KAGVTQTPRYLIKTRGQQVTLSCSPISGHRSVSWYQQTPGQGLQFLFEYFSETQRNKGNFPGRFSGRQFSNSRSEMNVSTLELGDSALYLCASTQNDPRHNEQFFGPGTRLTVL.

The rearrangement uses TRBV18 and TRBJ1-1; no clear D. Trimming shortened V by 6 bases and J by 8 bases, and 19 bases separated the two germline ends. CDR3 length equals 14 residues. CDR1 is KGHSH and CDR2 is LQKENI in the germline V gene. The CDR3 sequence: CASSPPGGEREAFF. Here the CDR3 DNA reads TGTGCCAGCTCGCCTCCAGGCGGGGAGCGGGAAGCTTTCTTT.

The genes are TRBV5-1 and TRBJ2-7, with TRBD1 matching over 7 bases. CDR1 is SGHRS and CDR2 is YFSETQ in the germline V gene. The length of the CDR3 is 13 residues. V lost 4 bases to trimming and J lost 3 bases; unmatched junction nucleotides: 4. This CDR3 is CASSESGGYEQYF. Written as DNA, the CDR3 is TGCGCCAGCAGCGAGTCAGGGGGCTACGAGCAGTACTTC.

Comments on this clone: The sample contains more than one DNA sequence encoding this CDR3. This chain uses TRBV19 with TRBJ1-5; TRBD1 might be the D (6 bases). Germline CDR1 and CDR2: LNHDA and SQIVND (reference sequence). V lost 5 bases, J lost 2 bases, and 7 bases lay in between. This CDR3 is 13 amino acids long. CDR3 loop: CASSHRGNQPQHF. CDR3 in DNA: TGTGCCAGTAGTCACAGGGGCAATCAGCCCCAGCATTTT.

The V gene is TRBV7-2, the J gene TRBJ1-1; 10 bases fit TRBD1. Trimming at V came to 4 bases and at J to 6 bases, leaving 8 bases not matched to a gene. The CDR3 spans 15 residues. Germline V CDR1 and CDR2: SGHTA, FQGNSA. The CDR3: CASSYGQGGWAEAFF. The CDR3 region has the DNA TGTGCCAGCAGCTACGGACAGGGGGGTTGGGCTGAAGCTTTCTTT.

In this sample, this clone turned up a few times. This sequence joins TRBV4-3 and TRBJ2-1; 8 bases fit TRBD2. The CDR3 contains 14 residues. Germline V lookup: CDR1 LGHNA, CDR2 YSLEER. V shed 0 bases and J 13 bases; nucleotides not matched to a gene: 8. The CDR3 protein is CASSQDRGTRFQFF. The CDR3 bases are TGCGCCAGCAGCCAAGATAGAGGGACTAGATTTCAGTTCTTC.

The gene calls are TRBV30 and TRBJ1-3; perhaps TRBD1 as D (6 bases). The CDR3 spans 15 residues. The germline gives CDR1 GTSNPN, CDR2 SVGIG (reference sequence). The ends were cut back, 5 bases at V and 1 base at J, with 15 bases in the middle. The CDR3 nucleotides are TGTGCCTGGGGGCGGGGGGCAACATCTGGAAACACCATATATTTT. This encodes CAWGRGATSGNTIYF.

This rearrangement joins TRBV27 to TRBJ2-7; 10 bases are shared with TRBD1. The V gene end was trimmed by 4 bases and the J gene end by 7 bases; junction bases not matched to a gene: 7. CDR1 is MNHEY and CDR2 is SMNVEV in the germline V gene (reference sequence). The CDR3 length is 14 residues. Written as DNA, the CDR3 is TGTGCCAGCAGTTCCGACAGGGGGCTGGGTGAGCAGTACTTC. This encodes CASSSDRGLGEQYF.